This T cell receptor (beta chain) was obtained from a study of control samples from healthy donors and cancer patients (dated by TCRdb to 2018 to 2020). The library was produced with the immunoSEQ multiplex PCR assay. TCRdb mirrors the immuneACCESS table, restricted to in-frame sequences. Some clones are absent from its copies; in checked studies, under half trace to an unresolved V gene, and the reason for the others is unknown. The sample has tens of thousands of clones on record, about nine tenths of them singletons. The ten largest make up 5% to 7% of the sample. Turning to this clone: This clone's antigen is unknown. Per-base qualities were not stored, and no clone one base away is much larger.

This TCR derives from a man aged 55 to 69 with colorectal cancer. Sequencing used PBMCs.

The CDR3 region reads CASKRVTGSDTYEQYF. The nucleotides are TGTGCCAGTAAACGGGTCACCGGGTCAGACACCTACGAGCAGTACTTC. The sequence is built from TRBV19 and TRBJ2-7, with the D segment identity uncertain. Counted from cysteine to phenylalanine, this CDR3 has 16 amino acids. Solely the CDR3 DNA is kept, with 48 bases framed from the first base. Per the germline V gene (reference sequence), LNHDA is the CDR1 and SQIVND is the CDR2. V loses 7 bases, J loses 2 bases, and the germline ends lie 21 bases apart.